This paragraph covers one T cell receptor (beta chain) sequence. The antigen is unknown. This specimen belongs to a study of T cell responses to AZD1222 COVID-19 vaccine. The V gene lost 6 bases and the J gene lost 7 bases, with 21 bases spanning the gap. This CDR3 is 16 amino acids long. Germline loops: CDR1 WNHNN, CDR2 SYGVQD (reference sequence). Using immunoSEQ multiplex PCR, the repertoire was profiled, and TCRdb retains in-frame clones only, with some absent. The sample lists about 99,000 clones, 80% to 90% seen once, with more than 8% in the top ten. Points from the study as a whole: Just a handful of people given AZD1222 tested seropositive at baseline. After the peak T cell response, and only then, were repertoires sampled.

The TCR comes from an adult in good health. The starting material was peripheral blood, obtained on day 0 of AZD1222 vaccination. The rearrangement uses TRBV10-1 and TRBJ1-4; D gene uncertain. CDR3 DNA: TGCGCCAGCAGGATACGGAGAGAAGCAACTTGTGAAAAACTGTTTTTT. Amino acid sequence: CASRIRREATCEKLFF.